This passage covers 2 T cell receptor beta chains from one sample sequenced in a study of cytomegalovirus exposure and HLA in healthy donors. Vbeta (60) and Jbeta (13) primers were used in the PCR. Profiled with immunoSEQ multiplex PCR; TCRdb holds only in-frame clones, not every one. The sample shows a few hundred thousand clones, 80% of them seen only once. What was sequenced was PBMCs. These receptors came from a girl aged 2 to 10 in good health and CMV-seronegative.

This clone was seen a single time. The chain combines TRBV11-2 with TRBJ2-7; the match to TRBD2 covers 7 bases. Germline-derived CDR1 and CDR2 are SGHAT and FQNNGV. J gave up 2 bases and V 1 base, and 5 bases lay outside the gene matches. The CDR3 consists of 15 residues. For the CDR3, the DNA is TGTGCCAGCAGCTTAGGGAGCGGGACCGCCTACGAGCAGTACTTC. Translating it yields CASSLGSGTAYEQYF. Using reference TRBV11-2 and TRBJ2-7 for the parts outside the CDR3, the full variable domain is EAGVAQSPRYKIIEKRQSVAFWCNPISGHATLYWYQQILGQGPKLLIQFQNNGVVDDSQLPKDRFSAERLKGVDSTLKIQPAKLEDSAVYLCASSLGSGTAYEQYFGPGTRLTVT.

This clone is a singleton in its sample. This rearrangement joins TRBV5-6 to TRBJ2-1; D might be TRBD1 (6 bases). V was pared by 3 bases and J by 9 bases, with 16 bases between. In germline, CDR1 is SGHDT, CDR2 YYEEEE. The CDR3 covers 14 residues. The CDR3 is CASSYPDRLGEQFF. DNA for the CDR3: TGTGCCAGCAGCTATCCAGACAGGTTAGGTGAGCAGTTCTTC.